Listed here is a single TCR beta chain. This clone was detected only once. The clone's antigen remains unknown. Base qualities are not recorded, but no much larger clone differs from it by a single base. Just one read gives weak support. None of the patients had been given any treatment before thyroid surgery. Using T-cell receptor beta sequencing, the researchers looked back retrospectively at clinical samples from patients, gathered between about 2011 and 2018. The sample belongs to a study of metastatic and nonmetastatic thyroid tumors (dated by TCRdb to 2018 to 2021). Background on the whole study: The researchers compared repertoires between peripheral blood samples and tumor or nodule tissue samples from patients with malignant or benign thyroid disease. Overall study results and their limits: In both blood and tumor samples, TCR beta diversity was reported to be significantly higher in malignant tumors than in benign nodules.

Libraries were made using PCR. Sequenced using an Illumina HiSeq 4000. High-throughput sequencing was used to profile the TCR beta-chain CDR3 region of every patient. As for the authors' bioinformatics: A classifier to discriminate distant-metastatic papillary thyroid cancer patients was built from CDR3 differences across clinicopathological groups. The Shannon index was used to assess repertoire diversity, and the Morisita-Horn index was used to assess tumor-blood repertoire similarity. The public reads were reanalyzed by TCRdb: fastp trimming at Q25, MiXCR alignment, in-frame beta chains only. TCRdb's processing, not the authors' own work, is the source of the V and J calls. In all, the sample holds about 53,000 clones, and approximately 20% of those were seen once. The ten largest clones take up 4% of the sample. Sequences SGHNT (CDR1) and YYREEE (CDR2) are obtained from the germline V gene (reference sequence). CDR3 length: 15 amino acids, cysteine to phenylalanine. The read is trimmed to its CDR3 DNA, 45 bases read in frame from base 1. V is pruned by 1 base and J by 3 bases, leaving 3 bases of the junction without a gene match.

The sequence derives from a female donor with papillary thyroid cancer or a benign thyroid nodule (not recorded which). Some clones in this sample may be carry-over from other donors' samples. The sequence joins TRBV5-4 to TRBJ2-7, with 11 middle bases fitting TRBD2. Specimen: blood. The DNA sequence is TGTGCCAGCAGCTTGCGGCTAGCGGGAGGCTACGAGCAGTACTTC. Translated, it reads CASSLRLAGGYEQYF.